A selection of T cell receptor beta chains follows, all from one sample in a study of T cell responses to AZD1222 COVID-19 vaccine. Sequencing used immunoSEQ multiplex PCR; TCRdb keeps in-frame clones, though not all of them. The sample lists 150,000 to 180,000 clones; about 85% were seen once. The material sequenced was peripheral blood, taken after recovery from COVID-19. These TCRs come from an adult who had recovered from COVID-19. Both conserved end residues are trimmed from each CDR3. A D gene is named only where the DNA matches it firmly.

J gene | V gene | D gene | CDR3 protein
TRBJ1-2 | TRBV5-4 | TRBD1 | ASSVGQVAYGYT
TRBJ1-5 | TRBV2 | NA | ASRGTGSNQPQH
TRBJ1-2 | TRBV5-4 | NA | ASTSQSFYGYT
TRBJ2-1 | TRBV9 | TRBD1 | ASSVGGTGSYNEQF
TRBJ2-1 | TRBV25-1 | NA | ASSPSSLEQF
TRBJ1-1 | TRBV29-1 | NA | SVDNTEAF
TRBJ1-2 | TRBV29-1 | NA | SVPPGGANYGYT
TRBJ2-2 | TRBV7-3 | NA | ASSLGQITGELF
TRBJ1-2 | TRBV12-3/TRBV12-4 | NA | ASSLTDSYGYT
TRBJ2-7 | TRBV5-7 | NA | ASTPECPTYEQY
TRBJ2-7 | TRBV4-3 | TRBD2 | ASSPGLALWNEQY
TRBJ2-1 | TRBV4-1 | NA | ASSRDVSSYNEQF
TRBJ1-5 | TRBV12-3/TRBV12-4 | NA | ASSLRGRQPQH
TRBJ1-2 | TRBV11-2 | TRBD1 | ASSFSGRGRVYGYT
TRBJ2-6 | TRBV3-1/TRBV3-2 | NA | ASSQGSGSGANVLT